The present T cell receptor (beta chain) was sequenced within a study of blood T cells in healthy people across ages. V lost 1 base and J 7 bases, leaving 10 bases between the germline ends. The CDR3 runs to 13 residues. The authors ran a second PCR of 7 to 11 cycles using a sample-barcoded 5' primer and a J-beta primer mix. One entry per CDR3 protein, called by TCRdb with MiXCR from the 5' RACE reads. The table records some 1,000,000 distinct CDR3 sequences, under 30% of them present only once. These data were also reused for a study on T cells of mothers and their children. That work adds: Each mother yielded more than 8.5 million TCR beta CDR3 reads. Each child yielded approximately 2.9 million reads. Related mother and child pairs showed slightly greater overlap (not significant) than unrelated pairs did.

The source is a girl between 2 and 10 years old in good health. The J gene is TRBJ1-1, the V gene TRBV12-3 or TRBV12-4, with unresolved D. The sequencing sample was made of blood. Here the CDR3 DNA reads TGTGCCAGCAGTTTAGGTAAGAGCGATGAAGCTTTCTTT. Residues: CASSLGKSDEAFF.